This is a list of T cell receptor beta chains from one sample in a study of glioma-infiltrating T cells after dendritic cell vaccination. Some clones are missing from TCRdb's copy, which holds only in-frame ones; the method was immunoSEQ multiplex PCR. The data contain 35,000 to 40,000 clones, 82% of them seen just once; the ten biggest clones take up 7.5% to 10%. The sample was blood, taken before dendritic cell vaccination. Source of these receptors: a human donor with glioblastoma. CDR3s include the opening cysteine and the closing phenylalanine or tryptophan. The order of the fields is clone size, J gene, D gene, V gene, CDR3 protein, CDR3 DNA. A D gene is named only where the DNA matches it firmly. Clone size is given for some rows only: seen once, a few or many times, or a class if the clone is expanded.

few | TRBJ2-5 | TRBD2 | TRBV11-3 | CASSVSGGPTLSETQYF | TGTGCCAGCAGCGTTAGCGGGGGGCCCACCCTTTCAGAGACCCAGTACTTC
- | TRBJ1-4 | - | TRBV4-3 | CASSQGPTATNEKLFF | TGCGCCAGCAGCCAGGGCCCGACGGCAACTAATGAAAAACTGTTTTTT
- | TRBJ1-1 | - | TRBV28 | CASSDGRGTTEAFF | TGTGCCAGCAGTGATGGCAGGGGTACCACTGAAGCTTTCTTT
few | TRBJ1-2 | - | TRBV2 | CASIRQSLGSNYGYTF | TGTGCCAGCATTAGACAGAGTCTTGGCTCTAACTATGGCTACACCTTC
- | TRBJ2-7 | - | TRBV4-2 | CASSQPHGQGYEQYF | TGTGCCAGCAGCCAACCACACGGGCAGGGTTACGAGCAGTACTTC
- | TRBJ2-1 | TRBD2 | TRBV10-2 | CASSESKFRTSLRNEQFF | TGCGCCAGCAGTGAGTCGAAGTTTAGGACTAGCCTTCGGAATGAGCAGTTCTTC
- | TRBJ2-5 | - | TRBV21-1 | CASSKRGQGGRETQYF | TGTGCCAGCAGCAAAAGGGGACAGGGTGGTCGGGAGACCCAGTACTTC
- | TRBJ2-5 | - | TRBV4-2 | CASSQLGQGETQYF | TGTGCCAGCAGCCAACTAGGACAAGGAGAGACCCAGTACTTC
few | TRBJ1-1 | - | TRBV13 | CASSLVGGNTEAFF | TGTGCCAGCAGCTTAGTGGGAGGGAACACTGAAGCTTTCTTT
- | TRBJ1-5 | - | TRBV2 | CASSVPRGQPQHF | TGTGCCAGCAGCGTCCCTCGGGGTCAGCCCCAGCATTTT
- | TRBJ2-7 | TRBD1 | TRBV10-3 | CAISDPTGQDFYEQYF | TGTGCCATCAGTGACCCAACCGGACAGGACTTCTACGAGCAGTACTTC
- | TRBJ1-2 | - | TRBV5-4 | CASSRSPDGYTF | TGTGCCAGCAGCCGGTCCCCGGATGGCTACACCTTC
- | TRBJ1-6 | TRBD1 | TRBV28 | CASSLRQGRYNSPLHF | TGTGCCAGCAGTTTACGACAGGGGAGGTATAATTCACCCCTCCACTTT
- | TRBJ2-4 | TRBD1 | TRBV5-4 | CASSLGTGGKNIQYF | TGTGCCAGCAGCTTAGGGACAGGGGGTAAAAACATTCAGTACTTC
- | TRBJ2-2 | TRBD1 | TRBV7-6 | CASTRQGAMGELFF | TGTGCCAGCACCAGACAGGGGGCTATGGGGGAGCTGTTTTTT
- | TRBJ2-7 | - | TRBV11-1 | CASSFDIQGTPTYEQYF | TGTGCCAGCAGCTTCGACATACAGGGGACTCCCACCTACGAGCAGTACTTC
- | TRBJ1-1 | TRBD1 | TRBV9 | CASSGSTGGKAFF | TGTGCCAGCAGCGGCTCCACAGGGGGTAAAGCTTTCTTT
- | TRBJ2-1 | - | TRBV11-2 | CASSLDGAGYNEQFF | TGTGCCAGCAGCTTAGATGGGGCGGGATACAATGAGCAGTTCTTC
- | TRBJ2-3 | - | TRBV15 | CATSRVSGSTTDTQYF | TGTGCCACCAGCAGAGTATCAGGGTCTACAACAGATACGCAGTATTTT
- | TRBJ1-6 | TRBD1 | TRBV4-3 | CASSQGTGGGNSPLHF | TGCGCCAGCAGCCAAGGGACAGGGGGCGGGAATTCACCCCTCCACTTT
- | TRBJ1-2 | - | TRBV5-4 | CASSLLDSYYGYTF | TGTGCCAGCAGCCTCCTGGACAGTTACTATGGCTACACCTTC
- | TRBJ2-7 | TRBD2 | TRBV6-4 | CASSDLAECAWGDEQYF | TGTGCCAGCAGTGACCTAGCGGAGTGTGCTTGGGGTGACGAGCAGTACTTC
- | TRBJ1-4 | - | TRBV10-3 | CAISGAGRTNEKLFF | TGTGCCATCAGCGGTGCAGGCCGAACTAATGAAAAACTGTTTTTT
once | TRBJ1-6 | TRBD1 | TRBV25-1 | CASSPRQGESPLHF | TGTGCCAGCAGTCCCCGACAGGGGGAGTCACCCCTCCACTTT
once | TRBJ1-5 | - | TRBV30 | CAWSLGGNQPQHF | TGTGCCTGGAGCTTAGGGGGCAATCAGCCCCAGCATTTT
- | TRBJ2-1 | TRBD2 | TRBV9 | CASSVSRGVNNEQFF | TGTGCCAGCAGCGTCTCGCGGGGGGTAAACAATGAGCAGTTCTTC
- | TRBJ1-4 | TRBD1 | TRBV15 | CATSRGIWDRNHFFTNEKLFF | TGTGCCACCAGCAGAGGGATTTGGGACAGAAACCATTTTTTTACTAATGAAAAACTGTTTTTT